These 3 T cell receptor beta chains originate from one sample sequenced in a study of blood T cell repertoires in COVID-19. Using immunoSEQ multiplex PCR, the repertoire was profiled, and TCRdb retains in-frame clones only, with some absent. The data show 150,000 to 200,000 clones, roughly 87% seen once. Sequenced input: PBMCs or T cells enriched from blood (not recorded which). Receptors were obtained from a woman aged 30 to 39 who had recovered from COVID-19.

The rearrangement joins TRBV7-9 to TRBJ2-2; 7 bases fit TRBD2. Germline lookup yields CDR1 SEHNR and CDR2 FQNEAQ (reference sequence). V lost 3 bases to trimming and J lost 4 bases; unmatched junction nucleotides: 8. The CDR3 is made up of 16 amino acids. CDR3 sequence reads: CASSFFRGVFTGELFF. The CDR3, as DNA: TGTGCCAGCAGCTTCTTCCGGGGGGTATTCACCGGGGAGCTGTTTTTT.

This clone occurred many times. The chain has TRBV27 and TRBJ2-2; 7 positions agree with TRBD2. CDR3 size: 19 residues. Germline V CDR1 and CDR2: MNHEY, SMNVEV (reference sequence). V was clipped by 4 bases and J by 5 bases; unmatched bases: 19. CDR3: CASSSLGGVGNVLTGELFF. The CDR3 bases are TGTGCCAGCAGTTCCCTGGGGGGGGTGGGTAACGTATTGACCGGGGAGCTGTTTTTT.

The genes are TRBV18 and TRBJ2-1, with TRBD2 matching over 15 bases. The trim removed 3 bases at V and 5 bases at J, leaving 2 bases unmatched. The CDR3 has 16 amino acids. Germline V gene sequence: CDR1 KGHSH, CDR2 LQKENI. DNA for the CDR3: TGTGCCAGCTCACCTGGGACTAGCGGGGGGAACAATGAGCAGTTCTTC. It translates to CASSPGTSGGNNEQFF.